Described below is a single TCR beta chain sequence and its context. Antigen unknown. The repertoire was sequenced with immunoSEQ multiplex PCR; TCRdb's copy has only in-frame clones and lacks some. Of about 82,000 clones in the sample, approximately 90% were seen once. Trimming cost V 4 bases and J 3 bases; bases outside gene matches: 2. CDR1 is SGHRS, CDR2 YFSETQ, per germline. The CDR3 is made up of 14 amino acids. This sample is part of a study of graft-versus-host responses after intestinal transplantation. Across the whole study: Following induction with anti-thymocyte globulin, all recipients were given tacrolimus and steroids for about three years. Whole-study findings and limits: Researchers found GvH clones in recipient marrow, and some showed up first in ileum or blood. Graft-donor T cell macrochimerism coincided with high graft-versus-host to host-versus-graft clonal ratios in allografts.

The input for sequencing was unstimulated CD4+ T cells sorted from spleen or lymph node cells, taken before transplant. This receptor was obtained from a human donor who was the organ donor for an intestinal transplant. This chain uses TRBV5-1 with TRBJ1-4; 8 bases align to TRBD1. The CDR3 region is CASSAGQANEKLFF. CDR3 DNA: TGCGCCAGCAGCGCGGGACAGGCTAATGAAAAACTGTTTTTT.